Below are 21 T cell receptor beta chains sequenced from a single sample in a study of technical replicates of blood from several donors. Method: immunoSEQ multiplex PCR; TCRdb's copy keeps in-frame clones and lacks some. The table has about 62,000 clones, approximately 87% seen once. Sequencing was performed on PBMCs. Receptors originate from a human donor in good health. Some clones in this sample may be carry-over from other donors' samples.

The J gene is TRBJ2-7, the V gene TRBV10-3, with 7 positions matching TRBD1. Unmatched junction bases numbered 10, after V lost 10 bases and J lost 4 bases. This CDR3 comprises 13 residues. The V gene's germline CDR1 is ENHRY and CDR2 SYGVKD. Here the CDR3 reads CATKIDREYEQYF. The CDR3 nucleotides read TGTGCCACAAAAATAGACAGGGAATACGAGCAGTACTTC.

The CDR3 here is CASRPDRVGHEQYF. CDR3 sequence (DNA): TGTGCCAGCAGACCGGACAGGGTAGGCCACGAGCAGTACTTC. This sequence joins TRBV5-4 and TRBJ2-7, with TRBD1 identical over 8 bases. The CDR3 length is 14 residues. Germline-derived CDR1 and CDR2 are SGHNT and YYREEE (reference sequence). V dropped 5 bases and J dropped 5; count of bases not matched to a gene: 9.

The gene calls are TRBV6-6 and TRBJ2-4, with D uncertain. The V and J ends lost 6 bases and 0 bases respectively, with 12 bases between them. Germline V gives CDR1 MNHNY, CDR2 SVGAGI (reference sequence). The CDR3 has 15 amino acids. The CDR3 is CASSPGSLAKNIQYF. The CDR3 DNA reads TGTGCCAGCAGCCCAGGATCCCTAGCCAAAAACATTCAGTACTTC.

This chain connects TRBV6-6 to TRBJ2-1, with 10 positions matching TRBD1. The ends lost 6 bases at V and 9 bases at J; junction bases unmatched: 11. The CDR3 totals 15 residues. In germline, CDR1 is MNHNY, CDR2 SVGAGI (reference sequence). The CDR3 coding sequence is TGTGCCAGCAGGCCCGACAGGACAGGGGGTGGTGAGCAGTTCTTC. It is translated as CASRPDRTGGGEQFF.

J is TRBJ2-1 and V is TRBV6-5; 12 bases agree with TRBD2. The CDR3 consists of 15 residues. The V and J ends lost 8 bases and 10 bases, in that order; junction bases with no gene match: 12. The V gene's germline CDR1 is MNHEY and CDR2 SVGAGI. The CDR3 DNA reads as TGTGCCAGCTCCCAAAGACTAGCGGGAGAGTGGGAGCAGTTCTTC. This encodes CASSQRLAGEWEQFF.

V and J are TRBV10-3 and TRBJ1-6, with a tentative D call TRBD1 (6 bases). Germline assignment: CDR1 ENHRY and CDR2 SYGVKD. Trimming pared 2 bases from V and 10 bases from J, leaving 12 bases between. CDR3 length equals 14 residues. The DNA for the CDR3 is TGTGCCATCAGTGAGAGGGGGAAGGGATCACCCCTCCACTTT. The encoded protein is CAISERGKGSPLHF.

V usage is TRBV7-2 and J usage is TRBJ2-5; 7 positions match TRBD2. J was trimmed by 6 bases and V by 3 bases; bases with no gene match: 7. The CDR3 loop spans 14 amino acids. Looked up from germline, CDR1 is SGHTA and CDR2 is FQGNSA. The CDR3 loop is CASSFLGLDQTQYF. The CDR3 DNA is TGTGCCAGCAGCTTTTTAGGACTAGATCAGACCCAGTACTTC.

The chain links TRBV7-6 to TRBJ2-1; D uncertain. Germline V gene data show CDR1 as SGHVS and CDR2 as FNYEAQ. The length of the CDR3 is 13 residues. The ends were cut back, 1 base at V and 4 bases at J, with 5 bases in the middle. CDR3 residues: CASSLGQYNEQFF. For the CDR3, the DNA is TGTGCCAGCAGCTTAGGCCAGTACAATGAGCAGTTCTTC.

V usage is TRBV4-3 and J usage is TRBJ1-6; a possible D gene is TRBD1 (5 bases). Germline values: CDR1 LGHNA, CDR2 YSLEER. The CDR3 is made up of 16 amino acids. The ends were cut back, 1 base at V and 7 bases at J, with 14 bases in the middle. CDR3 coding DNA: TGCGCCAGCAGCCAAGGATTCGGCGGGGGAAATTCACCCCTCCACTTT. As protein: CASSQGFGGGNSPLHF.

V usage is TRBV27 and J usage is TRBJ1-6; TRBD1 agrees at 9 bases. Germline CDR1 reads MNHEY; CDR2 reads SMNVEV (reference sequence). V dropped 4 bases and J dropped 1; count of bases not matched to a gene: 8. CDR3 length equals 18 residues. The CDR3 DNA follows: TGTGCCAGCAGTTCAGGACAGGGGTGGGGATCCTATAATTCACCCCTCCACTTT. Protein: CASSSGQGWGSYNSPLHF.

J is TRBJ2-1 and V is TRBV7-3; TRBD2 is a possible D gene (6 bases). CDR3 length: 18 amino acids. Trimming left V 0 bases short and J 5 bases short, with 20 bases between. Germline V lookup: CDR1 SGHTA, CDR2 FQGTGA. CDR3 bases: TGTGCCAGCAGCTTAACTCCCGGGGGAAGTAGGGGTAACAATGAGCAGTTCTTC. It translates to CASSLTPGGSRGNNEQFF.

The V call is TRBV6-1, the J call TRBJ1-1; a weak D match, TRBD1 (6 bases). V lost 6 bases, J lost 6 bases, and 20 bases lay in between. Germline V gives CDR1 MNHNS, CDR2 SASEGT. This CDR3 region has 15 residues. The CDR3 is CASRDTDRPNPEAFF. In DNA form, the CDR3 reads TGTGCCAGCAGGGATACTGACAGGCCCAATCCTGAAGCTTTCTTT.

This clone appeared once. V is TRBV4-1 and J is TRBJ2-1; TRBD2 matches at 10 bases. This CDR3 is 16 amino acids long. In germline, CDR1 is MGHRA, CDR2 YSYEKL. Losses at the gene ends were 1 base for V and 9 bases for J; bases not matched to a gene: 9. This CDR3 is CASSQGLAGPRGEQFF. The CDR3 DNA follows: TGCGCCAGCAGCCAAGGACTAGCGGGCCCCCGGGGTGAGCAGTTCTTC.

The CDR3 DNA is TGTGCCAGCAGCCAGCGGGCTAGCGGGAGGGGGGAGACCCAGTACTTC. It codes for CASSQRASGRGETQYF. This chain joins TRBV9 and TRBJ2-5; 12 bases align to TRBD2. The V gene's germline CDR1 is SGDLS and CDR2 YYNGEE. The V and J ends lost 4 bases and 5 bases, in that order; junction bases with no gene match: 9. This CDR3 spans 16 amino acids.

The chain is built from TRBV7-2 and TRBJ1-6; D remains unclear. The germline V gene encodes CDR1 SGHTA and CDR2 FQGNSA. CDR3 length equals 16 residues. V lost 2 bases, J lost 7 bases, and 15 bases lay in between. This CDR3 is CASSLKEGGKNSPLHF. The CDR3 DNA sequence: TGTGCCAGCAGCTTAAAGGAGGGAGGGAAAAATTCACCCCTCCACTTT.

As DNA, the CDR3 is TGTGCCAGCAGCTTGTTGGACAGGGGAACTGGCTACACCTTC. This translates into CASSLLDRGTGYTF. V and J are TRBV5-6 and TRBJ1-2; TRBD1 matches 9 bases. V was pared by 1 base and J by 7 bases, with 5 bases of the junction left unmatched. Germline CDR1 SGHDT, CDR2 YYEEEE. This CDR3 contains 14 residues. Drawing the rest from reference TRBV5-6 and TRBJ1-2, the complete variable domain is DAGVTQSPTHLIKTRGQQVTLRCSPKSGHDTVSWYQQALGQGPQFIFQYYEEEERQRGNFPDRFSGHQFPNYSSELNVNALLLGDSALYLCASSLLDRGTGYTFGSGTRLTVV.

The chain has TRBV6-1 and TRBJ2-5, with a weak D call TRBD1 (5 bases). The germline V and J ends were trimmed by 3 bases and 5 bases, with 13 bases remaining between them. Germline V gives CDR1 MNHNS, CDR2 SASEGT. The CDR3 runs 14 residues. This CDR3 reads CASSEWGVDETQYF. The CDR3 coding sequence is TGTGCCAGCAGTGAGTGGGGCGTTGACGAGACCCAGTACTTC.

The genes are TRBV7-9 and TRBJ1-6, with a weak D call TRBD1 (5 bases). The CDR3 is made up of 17 amino acids. Between the trimmed V and J ends, which lost 1 base and 5 bases, there was a span of 15 bases. From germline, CDR1 is SEHNR and CDR2 FQNEAQ (reference sequence). The CDR3 here is CASSLEGGVANNSPLHF. CDR3 nucleotides: TGTGCCAGCAGCTTAGAGGGAGGGGTAGCCAATAATTCACCCCTCCACTTT.

The rearrangement links TRBV30 to TRBJ1-2; no clear D. The CDR3 runs 11 residues. V dropped 4 bases and J dropped 7 bases, with 10 bases sitting between them. Germline values: CDR1 GTSNPN, CDR2 SVGIG (reference sequence). CDR3 nucleotide sequence: TGTGCCTGGAATACGCGTGGTGGCTACACCTTC. It is translated as CAWNTRGGYTF. The complete variable domain, with remaining parts taken from reference TRBV30 and TRBJ1-2, reads SQTIHQWPATLVQPVGSPLSLECTVEGTSNPNLYWYRQAAGRGLQLLFYSVGIGQISSEVPQNLSASRPQDRQFILSSKKLLLSDSGFYLCAWNTRGGYTFGSGTRLTVV.

The chain uses TRBV19 and TRBJ2-3, with 11 bases aligning to TRBD1. Trimming took 4 bases from V and 4 from J; bases not matched to a gene: 10. The CDR3 spans 17 residues. Germline V lookup: CDR1 LNHDA, CDR2 SQIVND (reference sequence). CDR3 DNA: TGTGCCAGTAGTACCCTATCGGGACAGGGGGAGGCAGATACGCAGTATTTT. It yields the protein CASSTLSGQGEADTQYF.

V and J are TRBV6-5 and TRBJ2-7, with TRBD2 as a possible D gene (6 bases). Germline CDR1 and CDR2: MNHEY and SVGAGI. The CDR3 runs 11 residues. The ends were cut back, 6 bases at V and 3 bases at J, with 6 bases in the middle. The CDR3 nucleotides read TGTGCCAGCAGGGACTACTACGAGCAGTACTTC. This gives the protein CASRDYYEQYF.